These T cell receptor beta chains were read from a single sample in a study of shared clonotypes between healthy human individuals. TCRdb's table, derived via immunoSEQ multiplex PCR, lists solely in-frame clones and lacks some. The sample carries some 630,000 clones, about two thirds recorded once. Input material: memory CD4+ T cells sorted from blood. These receptors all come from a woman aged 25 to 39 in good health. The CDR3 runs from the conserved cysteine through the conserved F or W. D genes are given only for firm matches. Where a row states a size, it is once, few, many or the class of an expanded clone; other rows omit it.

TRBV7-6	NA	TRBJ2-3	TRBD1	CASSLLGQGGLGTQYF	TGTGCCAGCAGCTTACTGGGACAGGGGGGGTTAGGGACGCAGTATTTT
TRBV5-1	NA	TRBJ2-3	TRBD1	CASSLLQGQGDTQYF	TGCGCCAGCAGCTTGTTACAGGGGCAAGGGGATACGCAGTATTTT
TRBV7-9	NA	TRBJ2-1	NA	CASSSRGLPYNEQFF	TGTGCCAGCAGCTCCAGGGGCCTACCCTACAATGAGCAGTTCTTC
TRBV7-9	NA	TRBJ2-7	NA	CASSLRGDSYEQYF	TGTGCCAGCAGCTTACGAGGAGACTCCTACGAGCAGTACTTC
TRBV28	NA	TRBJ2-7	NA	CASSNLFLSSYEQYF	TGTGCCAGCAGCAATCTTTTCCTGAGCTCCTACGAGCAGTACTTC
TRBV7-9	NA	TRBJ2-7	TRBD2	CASTRAGARYEQYF	TGTGCCAGCACCAGGGCGGGAGCCCGCTACGAGCAGTACTTC
TRBV27	once	TRBJ2-7	TRBD2	CASSLSSSGNYEQYF	TGTGCCAGCAGCCTCTCGTCCAGCGGGAACTACGAGCAGTACTTC
TRBV5-1	NA	TRBJ1-3	TRBD1	CASSGGTVSGNTIYF	TGCGCCAGCAGCGGAGGGACAGTCTCTGGAAACACCATATATTTT
TRBV15	NA	TRBJ2-1	TRBD2	CATSRVPAGGGNNEQFF	TGTGCCACCAGCAGAGTACCAGCGGGAGGAGGAAATAATGAGCAGTTCTTC
TRBV19	NA	TRBJ2-7	TRBD2	CASSPQGLAGRAGSYEQYF	TGTGCCAGTAGTCCCCAGGGACTAGCGGGAAGAGCAGGATCCTACGAGCAGTACTTC
TRBV5-1	NA	TRBJ2-7	NA	CASSSQGYEQYF	TGCGCCAGCAGTTCTCAGGGCTACGAGCAGTACTTC
TRBV25-1	NA	TRBJ2-1	TRBD2	CASSDPGSGRDNEQFF	TGTGCCAGCAGTGATCCGGGTAGCGGGAGGGACAATGAGCAGTTCTTC
TRBV4-1	NA	TRBJ2-1	TRBD2	CASSPRPGLAGGMGWNEQFF	TGCGCCAGCAGCCCACGACCCGGACTAGCGGGAGGGATGGGGTGGAATGAGCAGTTCTTC
TRBV28	NA	TRBJ2-7	TRBD2	CASSRGGSSYEQYF	TGTGCCAGCAGTCGGGGCGGGAGCTCCTACGAGCAGTACTTC
TRBV5-1	few	TRBJ2-7	NA	CASSLNLGSSDEQYF	TGCGCCAGCAGCTTAAATCTGGGGTCTTCCGACGAGCAGTACTTC
TRBV18	NA	TRBJ2-4	NA	CASSPPGEFAKNIQYF	TGTGCCAGCTCACCCCCGGGGGAGTTCGCCAAAAACATTCAGTACTTC
TRBV11-2	NA	TRBJ2-3	NA	CASSFISGDTQYF	TGTGCCAGCAGCTTTATATCTGGGGATACGCAGTATTTT
TRBV11-2	NA	TRBJ2-7	NA	CASSHKALTYEQYF	TGTGCCAGCAGTCACAAGGCTCTGACCTACGAGCAGTACTTC
TRBV5-4	NA	TRBJ2-3	NA	CASSLRADLTDTQYF	TGTGCCAGCAGCTTGCGAGCGGATCTCACAGATACGCAGTATTTT
TRBV10-2	NA	TRBJ2-7	TRBD2	CASSDGGSTYEQYF	TGCGCCAGCAGTGACGGGGGGTCAACCTACGAGCAGTACTTC
TRBV5-1	NA	TRBJ2-1	TRBD1	CASSPGQAIYNEQFF	TGCGCCAGCAGCCCCGGACAGGCCATATACAATGAGCAGTTCTTC
TRBV7-6	NA	TRBJ2-2	TRBD2	CASSFYQKAGGLGELFF	TGTGCCAGCAGCTTTTATCAGAAAGCGGGAGGGCTCGGGGAGCTGTTTTTT
TRBV11-2	NA	TRBJ1-2	NA	CASSLGGATNGYTF	TGTGCCAGCAGCTTAGGGGGGGCGACTAACGGCTACACCTTC
TRBV6-5	NA	TRBJ2-1	NA	CASSYTAWGRNNEQFF	TGTGCCAGCAGTTACACCGCCTGGGGGCGCAACAATGAGCAGTTCTTC
TRBV6-1	NA	TRBJ2-7	NA	CASSESRYEQYF	TGTGCCAGCAGTGAAAGTCGCTACGAGCAGTACTTC
TRBV19	NA	TRBJ2-3	TRBD2	CASSPVSGRRTDTQYF	TGTGCCAGTAGCCCCGTTAGCGGGAGGCGCACAGATACGCAGTATTTT
TRBV5-6	NA	TRBJ2-7	TRBD1	CASSLVGTGPYEQYF	TGTGCCAGCAGCTTGGTCGGGACAGGTCCCTACGAGCAGTACTTC
TRBV6-6	many	TRBJ2-7	TRBD1	CASSYTRTGGYEQYF	TGTGCCAGCAGTTACACCCGGACAGGGGGGTACGAGCAGTACTTC
TRBV2	NA	TRBJ2-2	NA	CASSVGGGTGELFF	TGTGCCAGCAGTGTGGGGGGAGGCACCGGGGAGCTGTTTTTT
TRBV7-9	NA	TRBJ1-3	NA	CASSLKRQIISGNTIYF	TGTGCCAGCAGCTTAAAGCGGCAGATCATTTCTGGAAACACCATATATTTT